The 9 T cell receptor beta chains given below trace back to one sample, sequenced in a study of T cells after yellow fever vaccination. Via MiXCR, TCRdb re-called the 5' RACE reads, giving one row per CDR3 protein. The profile shows around 590,000 distinct CDR3 sequences, 10% to 15% of them singletons. Sample: PBMCs, taken on the day of the yellow fever booster vaccination. Source of these receptors: a man aged 30 to 45 who received the YFV17D yellow fever vaccine.

J is TRBJ2-7 and V is TRBV7-9; 8 bases map to TRBD1. The CDR3 extends over 14 amino acids. CDR1 and CDR2 from the germline V gene are SEHNR and FQNEAQ (reference sequence). Trimming cost V 5 bases and J 4 bases; bases outside gene matches: 7. The CDR3 sequence: CASSDGQGSYEQYF. The CDR3 DNA reads as TGTGCCAGCAGCGACGGACAGGGCTCATACGAGCAGTACTTC.

The sample holds many counts of this clonotype. This chain uses TRBV20-1 with TRBJ2-3; no clear D gene. CDR3 size: 15 residues. Germline V gene data show CDR1 as DFQATT and CDR2 as SNEGSKA (reference sequence). Trimming shortened V by 0 bases and J by 1 base, and 11 bases separated the two germline ends. The CDR3 sequence: CSARDPGSGTDTQYF. CDR3 bases: TGCAGTGCTAGAGATCCGGGCAGCGGCACAGATACGCAGTATTTT.

This clonotype has just a few counts. The J gene is TRBJ2-1, the V gene TRBV28; 8 positions match TRBD2. Germline values: CDR1 MDHEN, CDR2 SYDVKM. CDR3 size: 16 residues. The junction had 6 bases not matched to a gene; V was cut back by 5 bases and J by 0 bases. CDR3 protein: CASSPREGSSYNEQFF. The CDR3 DNA follows: TGTGCCAGCAGTCCTCGGGAGGGCAGCTCCTACAATGAGCAGTTCTTC.

This clonotype showed up many times. The rearrangement uses TRBV7-6 and TRBJ2-3, with a tentative D call TRBD2 (5 bases). There are 15 residues in the CDR3. Germline CDR1 SGHVS, CDR2 FNYEAQ. V lost 3 bases and J lost 2, with 12 bases in between. The CDR3 here is CASSLSSGYTDTQYF. In DNA, the CDR3 is TGTGCCAGCAGCTTGAGCTCGGGGTACACAGATACGCAGTATTTT.

This sequence joins TRBV12-3 or TRBV12-4 and TRBJ2-7; TRBD2 matches 12 bases. There are 14 residues in the CDR3. The J segment lost 6 bases and the V segment lost 3 bases, leaving 3 bases of the junction unmatched. The CDR3 sequence: CASSLTSGRIEQYF. DNA for the CDR3: TGTGCCAGCAGTTTGACTAGCGGGAGAATCGAGCAGTACTTC.

V usage is TRBV5-1 and J usage is TRBJ2-5; TRBD2 aligns across 11 bases. The V and J ends lost 4 bases and 4 bases, in that order; junction bases with no gene match: 6. Germline CDR1 SGHRS, CDR2 YFSETQ. This CDR3 is 15 amino acids long. CDR3 loop: CASSTMTSGAETQYF. In nucleotides, the CDR3 is TGCGCCAGCAGCACGATGACTAGCGGGGCAGAGACCCAGTACTTC.

The chain is built from TRBV23-1 and TRBJ2-2, with TRBD2 matching 7 bases. TRBV23-1 is an open reading frame, and its role is uncertain. The CDR3 is made up of 17 amino acids. After removal of 0 bases from V and 2 bases from J, the junction contained 6 bases not matched to a gene. CDR3 bases: TGCGCCAGCAGTCAATCCGAAGAGCGGGAAAACACCGGGGAGCTGTTTTTT. This codes for CASSQSEERENTGELFF.

This chain connects TRBV11-2 to TRBJ2-3; D gene ambiguous. The CDR3 totals 16 residues. V was pared by 0 bases and J by 3 bases, with 13 bases between. CDR1 and CDR2 from the germline V gene are SGHAT and FQNNGV. CDR3 DNA sequence: TGTGCCAGCAGCTTAGATCCGAGCACGGGTACAGATACGCAGTATTTT. Protein: CASSLDPSTGTDTQYF.

The chain recombines TRBV5-4 with TRBJ2-7, with unresolved D. This CDR3 is 14 amino acids long. Deletions cut 0 bases from V and 5 bases from J, with 12 bases between. Per the germline V gene, CDR1 is SGHNT and CDR2 is YYREEE (reference sequence). The CDR3: CASSLASMTHEQYF. CDR3 sequence (DNA): TGTGCCAGCAGCTTGGCTAGTATGACACACGAGCAGTACTTC.